This T cell receptor beta chain was profiled in a study of T cells in Graves' hyperthyroidism and ophthalmopathy (dated 2019 in TCRdb). Background for the entire study: To identify distinguishing TCR V-J signatures, a discovery cohort of 100 patients was used, comprising 40 to 45 with Graves' ophthalmopathy and 57 with stable Graves' hyperthyroidism. Prospective prediction of ophthalmopathy was tested in an independent validation cohort of some 19 hyperthyroidism patients and 17 patients who later progressed to ophthalmopathy. The 100 or so discovery patients were randomly divided into training and test sets at a 7:3 ratio. The study also compared thyroid tissue and blood T-cell repertoires from 6 or 7 Graves' hyperthyroidism patients. After blood sampling, hyperthyroidism patients were treated with methimazole at a starting dose of 30 mg daily, and ophthalmopathy patients were treated with high-dose intravenous methylprednisolone. According to the paper, TCR Vbeta CDR3 sequencing was carried out on about 140 peripheral blood samples, which came from 40 to 45 ophthalmopathy, about 75 hyperthyroidism and approximately 17 progressor patients. Study-wide conclusions, independent of this receptor: In validation, progression to ophthalmopathy was predicted by the model with approximately 67% sensitivity and roughly 76% specificity, a median of approximately 6.5 months before onset. No statistical method was used to set the sample size in advance, and investigators knew the group allocation. A 13 V-J signature model separated ophthalmopathy from stable hyperthyroidism, with around 90% sensitivity and approximately 81% specificity in cross-validation and 80%/75% in testing. Blood samples also contained most of the expanded thyroid clonotypes (frequency above 0.001), which suggests that blood repertoires may reflect thyroid immune responses.

Stable Graves' hyperthyroidism was defined as no progression to ophthalmopathy during 18 months of follow-up. Hyperthyroidism patients were newly diagnosed, with disease duration under 2 months, and aged 18 to 65 years. Exclusion was applied to patients with uncontrolled infections, other autoimmune diseases, pregnancy or lactation. Diagnoses relied on clinical symptoms, serum thyroxine and TRAb, thyroid ultrasound and orbital computed tomography. Total RNA was extracted using Trizol reagent, and RNA quality was assessed on an Agilent 2100 Bioanalyzer. Amplification of TCR beta CDR3 regions was carried out from RNA transcripts. The TCR CDR3 was subjected to a first round of RT-PCR using the HTBI primer set and the Qiagen OneStep RT-PCR kit. The libraries were constructed in a second round of multiplex PCR and then size-selected and purified. Sequencing of the libraries was done on an Illumina HiSeq2000 using paired-end 100 bp reads. The authors' pipeline ran thus. SOAPnuke was used to process the raw data, throwing out any read that contained adapters or uncalled bases, had a mean Phred below 15, or lacked an exact constant-primer or identifier match. High-quality paired reads were merged using COPE v1.2.5, and each unique nucleotide sequence was defined as a clonotype. Clonotypes were aligned to IMGT TRBV, TRBD and TRBJ reference segments using MiTCR v1.1. The analysis was restricted to V-J combinations with a frequency above 0.0001, which together covered over 99% of the repertoires. A TCS score was defined as the ratio of F50 (clonal expansion) to E x V (chaos), with BLOSUM62-based TCRdist applied between CDR3 peptides within each V-J. Welch's t-statistics and random forest reduced approximately 520 V-J features to about 13, which were used in a naive Bayes classifier (R e1071). TCRdb itself trimmed the public reads at Q25 with fastp, ran MiXCR and retained productive beta chains. Here each entry gathers all rows of one CDR3 protein and keeps the most common genes and DNA. None of the V and J calls come from the authors' own analysis; TCRdb made them. Here the sample has hundreds of thousands of distinct CDR3 sequences; about 43% occur a single time. Approximately 8.2% of the sample goes to the ten largest clones.

For this chain, trimming is 3 bases at the V end and 5 bases at the J end, and the number of junction bases without a gene match is 15. Inclusive of the bounding cysteine and phenylalanine, the CDR3 is 16 residues long. The only DNA kept is the CDR3, 48 bases in frame from the first base. The germline V gene (reference sequence) sets CDR1 to DFQATT and CDR2 to SNEGSKA. As for this clonotype: Its antigen has not been determined. Per-base qualities were not stored, and no clone one base away is much larger.

Sample: peripheral blood or thyroid tissue (not recorded which). The source is a young woman with Graves' hyperthyroidism. Donor details come from another sample of the same person, matched by shared clones. The chain is encoded by TRBV20-1 joined to TRBJ2-5, and 7 junctional nucleotides match TRBD2. The sequenced DNA is TGCAGTGCTAGGCCCCATACTAGCGATTGGGAGGAGACCCAGTACTTC. It is translated as CSARPHTSDWEETQYF.